This note documents a single T cell receptor (beta chain) sequence. The sample originates from a study of blood T cell repertoires in COVID-19. Study as a whole: Sites across the United States, Italy and Spain contributed samples from acute and convalescent COVID-19. The analysed material was cDNA or gDNA that came from T cells, B-cell-depleted T cells, or PBMCs.

The CDR3 spans 14 residues. The germline V gene has CDR1 SGHNT and CDR2 YYREEE (reference sequence). V was clipped by 3 bases and J by 6 bases; unmatched bases: 8. In the original analysis: Reference gene primer amplification yielded estimated nucleated cell counts. Clones were read by immunoSEQ multiplex PCR, and TCRdb kept only the in-frame ones, dropping some. The V and J calls and the clone size are those of that table, but D and trimming were determined from the DNA. Here the sample spans about 200,000 clones, just under 90% being singletons. The receptor was derived from a man between 60 and 70 years old who had recovered from COVID-19. The rearrangement uses TRBV5-4 and TRBJ2-7; 8 bases map to TRBD1. Material for sequencing was peripheral blood. Written as DNA, the CDR3 is TGTGCCAGCAGCTCCCGGACAGGGAACCCCGAGCAGTACTTC. It encodes CASSSRTGNPEQYF.